Below, one T cell receptor (beta chain) is given with its context. The target of this receptor is not known. No qualities accompany the bases; no much larger clone lies one base away. Library preparation used the immunoSEQ multiplex PCR assay. Sourced from immuneACCESS, this table was stored by TCRdb with only in-frame sequences that have V and J called. A share of the clones is absent; for the studies checked, an unresolved V gene accounts for under half, and the remainder has no known explanation. Here the sample has roughly 75,000 clones; 60% to 85% occur a single time. The ten largest clones take up roughly 23% of the sample. Focal radiation therapy combined with CTLA-4 blockade (ipilimumab) was tested in patients with chemo-refractory metastatic non-small-cell lung cancer. This sample is drawn from a study of radiotherapy plus CTLA-4 blockade in lung cancer (dated by TCRdb to 2016 to 2018). Background for the entire study: Among the enrolled patients, around 17% had an objective response, and approximately 33% reached disease control. Broader findings and caveats from the paper: After treatment with radiotherapy and ipilimumab, TCR clones that originated in tumors expanded in peripheral blood. The strongest predictors of response, as reported, were early dynamic changes in blood T cell clones along with a rise in serum interferon-beta after radiation.

This specimen consisted of peripheral blood, obtained from a patient treated with radiotherapy plus ipilimumab. This TCR was sampled from a human donor with non-small cell lung cancer whose response to radiotherapy plus ipilimumab could not be evaluated. Some clones in this sample may be carry-over from other donors' samples.

The nucleotides are TGCGCCAGCAGCTTAACTAGTTCGGCCTACGAGCAGTACTTC. The translation is CASSLTSSAYEQYF. The chain uses TRBV5-1 and TRBJ2-7; the D gene is perhaps TRBD2, from 5 matching bases. The CDR3, from cysteine to phenylalanine, totals 14 residues. Only the CDR3 portion is preserved as DNA: 42 bases, with reading frame beginning at the first base. V lost 2 bases and J lost 2 bases; the stretch between them is 11 bases long. For CDR1 and CDR2, the germline V gene lists SGHRS and YFSETQ.